Each of the 23 T cell receptor beta chains below was sequenced from the same sample in a study of technical replicates of blood from four donors. TCRdb's copy holds only in-frame clones and misses some; the assay was immunoSEQ multiplex PCR. The sample consists of about 14,000 clones, around 86% of them appearing once. The specimen was PBMCs. The receptors derive from a human donor in good health.

The rearrangement links TRBV2 to TRBJ2-5; TRBD2 aligns across 13 bases. The V gene end was trimmed by 6 bases and the J gene end by 4 bases; junction bases not matched to a gene: 5. This CDR3 has 15 residues. Germline lookup yields CDR1 SNHLY and CDR2 FYNNEI. The CDR3 DNA reads TGTGCCAGCAGGAGGACTAGCGGGAGTAGAGAGACCCAGTACTTC. This sequence encodes CASRRTSGSRETQYF.

The rearrangement uses TRBV7-3 and TRBJ2-3, with D unresolved. The CDR3 consists of 15 residues. Germline CDR1 reads SGHTA; CDR2 reads FQGTGA. The V gene lost 2 bases and the J gene lost 0 bases, with 9 bases spanning the gap. CDR3 nucleotide sequence: TGTGCCAGCAGCTTACGCTTCGGGAGCACAGATACGCAGTATTTT. It encodes CASSLRFGSTDTQYF.

This clone was seen just once. The chain is built from TRBV10-3 and TRBJ2-5; 7 bases line up with TRBD2. The CDR3 totals 15 residues. The germline V gene has CDR1 ENHRY and CDR2 SYGVKD. J lost 1 base, V lost 4 bases, and 6 bases had no gene match. The CDR3 is CAISGYGTTQETQYF. The CDR3 DNA follows: TGTGCCATCAGTGGATATGGGACTACCCAAGAGACCCAGTACTTC.

The chain uses TRBV6-1 and TRBJ1-1, with TRBD1 matching 10 bases. The ends lost 7 bases at V and 4 bases at J; junction bases unmatched: 6. Germline V gene sequence: CDR1 MNHNS, CDR2 SASEGT. The CDR3 covers 14 residues. The CDR3 nucleotides read TGTGCCAGCATTAGGGGACAGGGGAGCACTGAAGCTTTCTTT. Its translation: CASIRGQGSTEAFF.

This chain joins TRBV6-5 and TRBJ2-5, with TRBD1 as a possible D gene (5 bases). CDR1 and CDR2 from the germline V gene are MNHEY and SVGAGI. This CDR3 is 13 amino acids long. Trimming removed 6 bases from V and 6 bases from J, with 14 bases in between. The chain's CDR3 is CASRHRSRQTQYF. In DNA form, the CDR3 reads TGTGCCAGCAGACACAGGTCTAGGCAGACCCAGTACTTC.

The CDR3 coding sequence is TGTGCCTGGATACGGTCCGGACTTGAAGCTTTCTTT. This codes for CAWIRSGLEAFF. The chain couples TRBV30 to TRBJ1-1, with D unclear. V lost 4 bases and J lost 7, with 13 bases in between. Germline V gene data show CDR1 as GTSNPN and CDR2 as SVGIG (reference sequence). The CDR3 is 12 amino acids.

The rearrangement links TRBV6-6 to TRBJ2-5, with 8 bases aligning to TRBD2. Germline V CDR1 and CDR2: MNHNY, SVGAGI (reference sequence). Trimming removed 2 bases from V and 5 bases from J; junction bases left unmatched: 10. The CDR3 is 16 amino acids. In DNA, the CDR3 is TGTGCCAGCAGTTACAGGCCGGGAGGGCCGGAGGAGACCCAGTACTTC. It is translated as CASSYRPGGPEETQYF.

The rearrangement joins TRBV28 to TRBJ1-4; TRBD1 agrees at 7 bases. The CDR3 has 17 amino acids. Germline V gives CDR1 MDHEN, CDR2 SYDVKM. Trimming cost V 7 bases and J 1 base; bases outside gene matches: 12. CDR3 protein: CASKAGTAGGTNEKLFF. Written as DNA, the CDR3 is TGTGCCAGCAAGGCGGGGACAGCCGGGGGAACTAATGAAAAACTGTTTTTT.

In this sample, this clone turned up once. The J gene is TRBJ2-7, the V gene TRBV19; 10 nucleotides align to TRBD1. CDR3 length: 12 amino acids. Germline V CDR1 and CDR2: LNHDA, SQIVND (reference sequence). After removal of 8 bases from V and 4 bases from J, the junction contained 2 bases not matched to a gene. The CDR3 loop reads CASPGQGYEQYF. In DNA form, the CDR3 reads TGTGCCAGTCCGGGACAGGGGTACGAGCAGTACTTC. The whole variable domain, filled in from reference TRBV19 and TRBJ2-7, reads DGGITQSPKYLFRKEGQNVTLSCEQNLNHDAMYWYRQDPGQGLRLIYYSQIVNDFQKGDIAEGYSVSREKKESFPLTVTSAQKNPTAFYLCASPGQGYEQYFGPGTRLTVT.

The chain links TRBV6-1 to TRBJ2-7; 10 bases line up with TRBD2. V lost 3 bases to trimming and J lost 3 bases; unmatched junction nucleotides: 5. Germline CDR1 reads MNHNS; CDR2 reads SASEGT. CDR3 size: 15 residues. The CDR3 reads CASSEGTSEFYEQYF. DNA for the CDR3: TGTGCCAGCAGTGAGGGGACTAGCGAATTCTACGAGCAGTACTTC.

DNA for the CDR3: TGTGCCAGCACGCCTGGGAGTTGGATGGCGGATGAGCAGTTCTTC. Its translation is CASTPGSWMADEQFF. The chain is built from TRBV9 and TRBJ2-1; tentatively, D is TRBD2 (5 bases). This CDR3 has 15 residues. V lost 6 bases and J lost 8, with 21 bases in between. From germline, CDR1 is SGDLS and CDR2 YYNGEE.

This chain links TRBV7-9 with TRBJ2-3, with D possibly being TRBD1 (6 bases). V shed 5 bases and J shed 2 bases, with 14 bases lying between them. The CDR3 is made up of 15 amino acids. Germline V CDR1 and CDR2: SEHNR, FQNEAQ (reference sequence). The CDR3 bases are TGTGCCAGCAGCCCAAAACAGGGATTCACAGATACGCAGTATTTT. The encoded protein is CASSPKQGFTDTQYF.

CDR3 loop: CAISEGQDYGYTF. In DNA, the CDR3 is TGTGCCATCAGTGAAGGACAGGACTATGGCTACACCTTC. V and J are TRBV10-3 and TRBJ1-2, with 7 bases fitting TRBD1. The CDR3 totals 13 residues. Germline CDR1 reads ENHRY; CDR2 reads SYGVKD. Trimming took 3 bases from V and 3 from J; bases not matched to a gene: 1.

The rearrangement links TRBV28 to TRBJ1-5, with D unresolved. Between the trimmed V and J ends, which lost 6 bases and 4 bases, there was a span of 4 bases. The V gene's germline CDR1 is MDHEN and CDR2 SYDVKM. The CDR3 covers 11 residues. In DNA, the CDR3 is TGTGCCAGCAGCCTTAATCAGCCCCAGCATTTT. It translates to CASSLNQPQHF.

This chain connects TRBV12-5 to TRBJ2-5; weak D call: TRBD2 (6 bases). The germline V and J ends were trimmed by 0 bases and 5 bases, with 10 bases remaining between them. This CDR3 contains 14 residues. Germline lookup yields CDR1 LGHNT and CDR2 FRNRAP. DNA for the CDR3: TGTGCTAGTGGTTTGGTGGGGGGATTGGAGACCCAGTACTTC. Translation gives CASGLVGGLETQYF.

The chain is built from TRBV5-1 and TRBJ2-7; TRBD1 might be the D (6 bases). Trimming stripped 4 bases from V and 6 bases from J, with 20 bases between. The CDR3 sequence is 15 residues long. The germline gives CDR1 SGHRS, CDR2 YFSETQ. CDR3 DNA: TGCGCCAGCAGCCAAGAGGGGCAGGGGACGAGCGAGCAGTACTTC. It encodes CASSQEGQGTSEQYF.

The chain employs TRBV15 and TRBJ2-6; D uncertain. V lost 5 bases and J lost 0, with 8 bases in between. The CDR3 contains 15 residues. The germline CDR1 and CDR2 sequences are LNHNV and YYDKDF (reference sequence). The CDR3 coding sequence is TGTGCCACCAGCGATAGTAACTCTGGGGCCAACGTCCTGACTTTC. Translation gives CATSDSNSGANVLTF.

The chain has TRBV7-6 and TRBJ2-7, with 12 bases identical to TRBD2. V dropped 1 base and J dropped 6; count of bases not matched to a gene: 4. This CDR3 has 15 amino acids. Germline loops: CDR1 SGHVS, CDR2 FNYEAQ. The CDR3 DNA reads as TGTGCCAGCAGCTTAGGGACTAGCGGGGAACCCGAGCAGTACTTC. Translated: CASSLGTSGEPEQYF.

This chain uses TRBV6-5 with TRBJ2-5; TRBD1 agrees at 7 bases. Germline V gene lookup returns CDR1 MNHEY and CDR2 SVGAGI. The V segment lost 5 bases and the J segment 5 bases; nucleotides outside the gene matches: 11. CDR3 length equals 15 residues. The CDR3 here is CASSRTGNKKETQYF. CDR3 nucleotides: TGTGCCAGCAGTAGGACAGGAAATAAGAAGGAGACCCAGTACTTC.

The chain has TRBV6-5 and TRBJ1-5; the D gene is possibly TRBD1 (5 bases). Trimming shortened V by 5 bases and J by 6 bases, and 14 bases separated the two germline ends. CDR3 size: 14 residues. Per germline, CDR1 MNHEY and CDR2 SVGAGI. The CDR3 DNA reads as TGTGCCAGCAGTCAACGCGGGGGATCTCAGCCCCAGCATTTT. Its protein product is CASSQRGGSQPQHF.

The gene calls are TRBV6-4 and TRBJ2-6; D may be TRBD2 (5 bases). Trimming took 2 bases from V and 1 from J, leaving 9 bases between them. The CDR3 sequence is 16 residues long. The germline V gene has CDR1 MRHNA and CDR2 SNTAGT. Here the CDR3 reads CASSDGGGSGANVLTF. In nucleotides, the CDR3 is TGTGCCAGCAGTGACGGAGGTGGGTCTGGGGCCAACGTCCTGACTTTC.

V and J are TRBV5-1 and TRBJ1-2; D unresolved. V lost 0 bases and J lost 1, with 10 bases in between. CDR1 is SGHRS, CDR2 YFSETQ, per germline. This CDR3 contains 15 residues. CDR3 amino acids: CASSLGPPGNYGYTF. The CDR3 DNA follows: TGCGCCAGCAGCTTGGGGCCACCTGGTAACTATGGCTACACCTTC.

This chain uses TRBV30 with TRBJ1-5; D perhaps matches TRBD1 (5 bases). The germline CDR1 and CDR2 sequences are GTSNPN and SVGIG (reference sequence). The germline V and J ends were trimmed by 3 bases and 5 bases, with 17 bases remaining between them. CDR3 length equals 15 residues. CDR3 coding DNA: TGTGCCTGGAGCCAACTGCAGCAGGGTCATCAGCCCCAGCATTTT. Residues: CAWSQLQQGHQPQHF.